One sample yielded the 32 T cell receptor beta chains listed below, sequenced in a study of CD8 T cells in ankylosing spondylitis. TCRdb re-derived calls from the 5' RACE reads in MiXCR, one entry per CDR3 protein. This table holds over 130,000 distinct CDR3 sequences, approximately 48% found once. Sample: synovial fluid, either unsorted or a sorted T cell fraction (not recorded which). The origin of the receptors is a male donor with ankylosing spondylitis.

V is TRBV6-1 and J is TRBJ2-7, with TRBD1 identical over 9 bases. V shed 6 bases, J shed 2 bases, and the junction held 5 bases outside the gene matches. There are 14 residues in the CDR3. Germline CDR1 and CDR2: MNHNS and SASEGT. DNA for the CDR3: TGTGCCAGCAGACTACAGGGGGCCGCCTACGAGCAGTACTTC. Translation: CASRLQGAAYEQYF.

The table lists this clonotype with a count of one. The chain is built from TRBV7-9 and TRBJ1-2; no reliable D call. Trimming left V 5 bases short and J 14 bases short, with 9 bases between. This CDR3 comprises 9 residues. Germline values: CDR1 SEHNR, CDR2 FQNEAQ (reference sequence). CDR3 loop: CASSPGPTF. The CDR3 DNA reads TGTGCCAGCAGCCCCGGGCCGACCTTC.

The V gene is TRBV5-1, the J gene TRBJ2-1, with 12 bases lining up with TRBD2. The V gene's germline CDR1 is SGHRS and CDR2 YFSETQ. After removal of 1 base from V and 5 bases from J, the junction contained 10 bases not matched to a gene. CDR3 length: 18 amino acids. The CDR3, as DNA: TGCGCCAGCAGCTTGCACATCCCTGGACTAGCGGGGCACAATGAGCAGTTCTTC. Amino acid sequence: CASSLHIPGLAGHNEQFF.

The chain recombines TRBV29-1 with TRBJ1-2; no firm D call. CDR3 length: 12 residues. CDR1 is SQVTM, CDR2 ANQGSEA, per germline. The CDR3: CAQSSGTYGYTF. The CDR3 DNA reads TGCGCGCAATCATCAGGCACCTATGGCTACACCTTC.

The chain is built from TRBV12-3 or TRBV12-4 and TRBJ2-3; maybe TRBD1 (5 bases). V was shortened by 3 bases and J by 0 bases, with 16 bases between the two germline ends. The CDR3 sequence is 17 residues long. The CDR3 DNA reads TGTGCCAGCAGTTTCGGGCGACTGGCAGGGAGCACAGATACGCAGTATTTT. It yields the protein CASSFGRLAGSTDTQYF.

The chain couples TRBV7-9 to TRBJ2-3; TRBD1 matches at 8 bases. This CDR3 is 16 amino acids long. V lost 4 bases and J lost 1; bases outside the gene matches: 7. Per germline, CDR1 SEHNR and CDR2 FQNEAQ (reference sequence). CDR3 DNA sequence: TGTGCCAGCAGCTGGACAGGGCAGTCGGGCACAGATACGCAGTATTTT. Translated: CASSWTGQSGTDTQYF.

V is TRBV12-3 or TRBV12-4 and J is TRBJ1-4; D unclear. V lost 2 bases, J lost 7 bases, and 11 bases lay in between. The CDR3 runs to 14 residues. This CDR3 is CASSLSGLGEKLFF. The CDR3 region has the DNA TGTGCCAGCAGTTTATCCGGGTTGGGTGAAAAACTGTTTTTT.

This clonotype was detected a few times. The chain has TRBV9 and TRBJ1-1, with 10 nucleotides matching TRBD1. This CDR3 spans 14 amino acids. V trimming: 3 bases; J trimming: 7 bases; junction bases outside the gene matches: 6. CDR1 and CDR2 from the germline V gene are SGDLS and YYNGEE. CDR3 nucleotides: TGTGCCAGCAGCGAGACAGGGGGCGCGGGTGAAGCTTTCTTT. Protein product: CASSETGGAGEAFF.

The rearrangement links TRBV28 to TRBJ2-2; D is unclear. CDR3 size: 17 residues. Trimming removed 3 bases from V and 0 bases from J, with 14 bases in between. The germline gives CDR1 MDHEN, CDR2 SYDVKM. The chain's CDR3 is CASSLPTRTANTGELFF. The CDR3 nucleotides read TGTGCCAGCAGTTTGCCGACCAGGACGGCGAACACCGGGGAGCTGTTTTTT.

As DNA, the CDR3 is TGTGCCAGCAGCGCGGGAGGGCTGAGAAGGACTGAAGCTTTCTTT. This sequence encodes CASSAGGLRRTEAFF. The V and J genes are TRBV9 and TRBJ1-1; no definite D call. There are 15 residues in the CDR3. V was shortened by 3 bases and J by 5 bases, with 17 bases between the two germline ends. The germline V gene encodes CDR1 SGDLS and CDR2 YYNGEE. Full variable domain (outside the CDR3, taken from reference TRBV9 and TRBJ1-1): DSGVTQTPKHLITATGQRVTLRCSPRSGDLSVYWYQQSLDQGLQFLIQYYNGEERAKGNILERFSAQQFPDLHSELNLSSLELGDSALYFCASSAGGLRRTEAFFGQGTRLTVV.

The V and J genes are TRBV10-3 and TRBJ2-1, with D unclear. The ends were cut back, 9 bases at V and 8 bases at J, with 5 bases in the middle. Germline loops: CDR1 ENHRY, CDR2 SYGVKD. The CDR3 is 9 amino acids. Written as DNA, the CDR3 is TGTGCCATGGCGCATGAGCAGTTCTTC. Translation: CAMAHEQFF.

The V and J genes are TRBV7-8 and TRBJ2-1; 7 nucleotides align to TRBD1. The junction had 7 bases not matched to a gene; V was cut back by 5 bases and J by 0 bases. The CDR3 runs 16 residues. Germline loops: CDR1 SGHVS, CDR2 FQNEAQ. The CDR3 DNA reads TGTGCCAGCAGCGCGGACAGGTCGAGCTCCTACAATGAGCAGTTCTTC. It is translated as CASSADRSSSYNEQFF.

This rearrangement joins TRBV27 to TRBJ1-5, with a possible D match to TRBD1 (5 bases). In germline, CDR1 is MNHEY, CDR2 SMNVEV (reference sequence). The CDR3 has 18 residues. Trimming stripped 3 bases from V and 4 bases from J, with 22 bases between. The CDR3 DNA reads as TGTGCCAGCAGTTTCCGAGTCTTAGGACAAGAAACAAATCAGCCCCAGCATTTT. Encoded protein: CASSFRVLGQETNQPQHF.

This rearrangement joins TRBV12-3 or TRBV12-4 to TRBJ1-6; D is perhaps TRBD1 (5 bases). There are 17 residues in the CDR3. Trimming stripped 5 bases from V and 10 bases from J, with 24 bases between. CDR3 residues: CASSGGLGVGTYSPLHF. CDR3 nucleotides: TGTGCCAGCAGTGGTGGTTTAGGGGTAGGAACCTACTCACCCCTCCACTTT.

This sequence joins TRBV14 and TRBJ2-7; TRBD2 is a possible D gene (6 bases). This CDR3 is built from 15 residues. Germline V gene sequence: CDR1 SGHDN, CDR2 FVKESK. The germline V and J ends were trimmed by 6 bases and 5 bases, with 20 bases remaining between them. CDR3 coding DNA: TGTGCCAGCAGTAAGCTCGGGACTGGAGGCCACGAGCAGTACTTC. Encoded protein: CASSKLGTGGHEQYF.

Written as DNA, the CDR3 is TGCAGCGTTGTTACCGCCTTTAACACCGGGGAGCTGTTTTTT. Translation gives CSVVTAFNTGELFF. This sequence joins TRBV29-1 and TRBJ2-2, with no clear D. V lost 4 bases and J lost 2, with 11 bases in between. The CDR3 covers 14 residues. CDR1 and CDR2 (germline): SQVTM, ANQGSEA.

This chain joins TRBV28 and TRBJ1-1, with 7 bases identical to TRBD1. Germline values: CDR1 MDHEN, CDR2 SYDVKM. The CDR3 length is 16 residues. Trimming removed 6 bases from V and 7 bases from J; junction bases left unmatched: 17. The CDR3 region is CASSTAIFRGISEAFF. For the CDR3, the DNA is TGTGCCAGCAGCACCGCCATATTCAGGGGGATAAGTGAAGCTTTCTTT.

The chain carries TRBV4-2 and TRBJ2-2; 7 nucleotides match TRBD2. Germline values: CDR1 LGHNA, CDR2 YNFKEQ. After removal of 4 bases from V and 3 bases from J, the junction contained 11 bases not matched to a gene. The CDR3 is 17 residues long. CDR3 amino acids: CASSPEPGLADTGELFF. CDR3 nucleotides: TGTGCCAGCAGCCCAGAGCCCGGGCTAGCGGACACCGGGGAGCTGTTTTTT.

The chain joins TRBV30 to TRBJ2-2, with D unresolved. V was shortened by 0 bases and J by 6 bases, with 8 bases between the two germline ends. CDR3 length equals 13 residues. The germline CDR1 and CDR2 sequences are GTSNPN and SVGIG (reference sequence). In DNA form, the CDR3 reads TGTGCCTGGAGTGTGTGGGATCCCGGGGAGCTGTTTTTT. This translates into CAWSVWDPGELFF. Complete variable domain (other parts from reference TRBV30 and TRBJ2-2): SQTIHQWPATLVQPVGSPLSLECTVEGTSNPNLYWYRQAAGRGLQLLFYSVGIGQISSEVPQNLSASRPQDRQFILSSKKLLLSDSGFYLCAWSVWDPGELFFGEGSRLTVL.

The V gene is TRBV6-5, the J gene TRBJ2-2, with a tentative D call TRBD2 (6 bases). The CDR3 spans 14 residues. Germline V gene lookup returns CDR1 MNHEY and CDR2 SVGAGI. The V gene lost 1 base and the J gene lost 8 bases, with 11 bases spanning the gap. CDR3 coding DNA: TGTGCCAGCAGTTACTTGTTTGGGGGGGGGGAGCTGTTTTTT. Translation: CASSYLFGGGELFF.

As DNA, the CDR3 is TGTGCCAGCAGCACCCACAGGGCCCACGAGCAGTACTTC. Its protein product is CASSTHRAHEQYF. V usage is TRBV7-2 and J usage is TRBJ2-7; a possible D gene is TRBD1 (6 bases). V was trimmed by 5 bases and J by 5 bases, leaving 13 bases between them. The CDR3 totals 13 residues. The germline gives CDR1 SGHTA, CDR2 FQGNSA.

The chain carries TRBV5-1 and TRBJ2-5; the D gene could be TRBD1 or TRBD2 (5 bases each). The CDR3 is 15 residues long. The V gene lost 0 bases and the J gene lost 2 bases, with 11 bases spanning the gap. Germline values: CDR1 SGHRS, CDR2 YFSETQ. The CDR3 reads CASSLGGLEQETQYF. In nucleotides, the CDR3 is TGCGCCAGCAGCTTGGGGGGGTTGGAGCAAGAGACCCAGTACTTC.

This clonotype was detected only a few times. The V call is TRBV6-5, the J call TRBJ2-2; D gene unclear. Trimming cost V 0 bases and J 2 bases, with 13 bases left between them. Per germline, CDR1 MNHEY and CDR2 SVGAGI. The CDR3 is 17 residues long. The CDR3 protein is CASSYSTWNPNTGELFF. The DNA for the CDR3 is TGTGCCAGCAGTTACTCGACCTGGAACCCAAACACCGGGGAGCTGTTTTTT.

This chain connects TRBV10-3 to TRBJ1-2, with D perhaps matching TRBD1 (6 bases). CDR3 length: 15 amino acids. CDR1 ENHRY and CDR2 SYGVKD come from the germline V gene. Trimming removed 5 bases at V and 2 bases at J, with 15 bases between. The DNA of the CDR3 is TGTGCCATCAGTCTGCGTAGGGGGGGAAACTATGGCTACACCTTC. It specifies CAISLRRGGNYGYTF.

V gene TRBV11-2 combines with J gene TRBJ2-3; 13 bases match TRBD2. The CDR3 totals 18 residues. The V segment lost 5 bases and the J segment 5 bases; nucleotides outside the gene matches: 13. Germline CDR1 reads SGHAT; CDR2 reads FQNNGV. CDR3 nucleotide sequence: TGTGCCAGCAGCACCCGGCCGGGACTAGCGGGAAGGGGAGATACGCAGTATTTT. It yields the protein CASSTRPGLAGRGDTQYF.

This sequence joins TRBV11-2 and TRBJ1-4; weak D call: TRBD1 (5 bases). Germline values: CDR1 SGHAT, CDR2 FQNNGV. V was trimmed by 3 bases and J by 3 bases, leaving 11 bases between them. This CDR3 contains 15 residues. CDR3 DNA sequence: TGTGCCAGCAGCTTTCAGGGTGCAGCTAATGAAAAACTGTTTTTT. Translated, it gives CASSFQGAANEKLFF.

The J gene is TRBJ1-1, the V gene TRBV7-9; D not resolved. V was trimmed by 4 bases and J by 6 bases, leaving 9 bases between them. This CDR3 comprises 12 residues. Germline V CDR1 and CDR2: SEHNR, FQNEAQ (reference sequence). CDR3: CASSSGVSEAFF. The CDR3, as DNA: TGTGCCAGCAGCTCCGGGGTTTCTGAAGCTTTCTTT.

This chain links TRBV27 with TRBJ2-5; D is uncertain. V lost 6 bases and J lost 1, with 12 bases in between. Germline V gene sequence: CDR1 MNHEY, CDR2 SMNVEV (reference sequence). This CDR3 is 14 amino acids long. For the CDR3, the DNA is TGTGCCAGCAGGCCGTGGGGTATCCAAGAGACCCAGTACTTC. This gives the protein CASRPWGIQETQYF.

This chain connects TRBV2 to TRBJ2-7, with 9 positions matching TRBD2. The CDR3 extends over 15 amino acids. V dropped 1 base and J dropped 0; count of bases not matched to a gene: 1. The germline V gene has CDR1 SNHLY and CDR2 FYNNEI. The CDR3 reads CASSEGTSDSYEQYF. CDR3 bases: TGTGCCAGCAGTGAAGGGACTAGCGACTCCTACGAGCAGTACTTC.

At least ten counts were recorded for this clonotype. This sequence joins TRBV12-3 or TRBV12-4 and TRBJ1-1; no clear D gene. This CDR3 comprises 15 residues. Deletions cut 1 base from V and 3 bases from J, with 12 bases between. CDR3 region: CASSLGLGSHTEAFF. As DNA, the CDR3 is TGTGCCAGCAGTTTAGGCTTGGGGAGCCACACTGAAGCTTTCTTT.

The chain combines TRBV20-1 with TRBJ2-3; 10 bases are shared with TRBD2. V lost 5 bases and J lost 5; bases outside the gene matches: 7. Germline V gene sequence: CDR1 DFQATT, CDR2 SNEGSKA (reference sequence). This CDR3 comprises 14 residues. CDR3 protein: CSAALAGVKDTQYF. The CDR3 nucleotides are TGCAGTGCTGCTCTAGCGGGAGTCAAAGATACGCAGTATTTT.

This clonotype was recorded a few times. The chain has TRBV4-1 and TRBJ2-5, with D uncertain. This CDR3 contains 15 residues. CDR1 MGHRA and CDR2 YSYEKL come from the germline V gene. V gave up 0 bases and J gave up 3 bases, with 11 bases separating them. CDR3 DNA sequence: TGCGCCAGCAGCCAAGATCCCGGACCCAAAGAGACCCAGTACTTC. Translating it yields CASSQDPGPKETQYF.